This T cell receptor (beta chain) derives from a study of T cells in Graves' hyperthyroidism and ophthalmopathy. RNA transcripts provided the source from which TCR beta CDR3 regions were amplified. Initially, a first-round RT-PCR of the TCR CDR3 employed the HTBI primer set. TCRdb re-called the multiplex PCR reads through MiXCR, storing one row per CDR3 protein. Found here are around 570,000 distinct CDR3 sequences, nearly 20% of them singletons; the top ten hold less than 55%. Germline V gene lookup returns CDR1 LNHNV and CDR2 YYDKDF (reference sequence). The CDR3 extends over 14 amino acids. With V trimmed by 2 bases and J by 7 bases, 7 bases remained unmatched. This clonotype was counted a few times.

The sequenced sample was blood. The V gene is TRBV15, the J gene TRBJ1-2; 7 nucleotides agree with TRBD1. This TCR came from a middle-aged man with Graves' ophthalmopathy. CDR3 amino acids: CATSRRTGRRGYTF. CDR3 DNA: TGTGCCACCAGCAGAAGGACAGGCCGGCGTGGCTACACCTTC. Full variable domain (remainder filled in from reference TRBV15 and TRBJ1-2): DAMVIQNPRYQVTQFGKPVTLSCSQTLNHNVMYWYQQKSSQAPKLLFHYYDKDFNNEADTPDNFQSRRPNTSFCFLDIRSPGLGDTAMYLCATSRRTGRRGYTFGSGTRLTVV.